The 7 T cell receptor beta chains below come from one sample, sequenced in a study of cytomegalovirus exposure and HLA in healthy donors. Use of 60 Vbeta and 13 Jbeta primers characterized the PCR. TCRdb's copy holds only in-frame clones and misses some; the assay was immunoSEQ multiplex PCR. Of some 150,000 clones in the sample, about 80% were seen once. The sequenced material came from PBMCs. The receptors originated from a woman in her 50s in good health and CMV-seronegative.

The J gene is TRBJ1-1, the V gene TRBV27; D possibly corresponds to TRBD1 (5 bases). CDR3 length: 15 residues. Germline V gene sequence: CDR1 MNHEY, CDR2 SMNVEV (reference sequence). Trimming stripped 0 bases from V and 6 bases from J, with 14 bases between. CDR3 region: CASSLSTALRPEAFF. CDR3 nucleotide sequence: TGTGCCAGCAGTTTATCGACAGCCCTAAGACCTGAAGCTTTCTTT.

The genes are TRBV7-8 and TRBJ2-7; 9 bases align to TRBD2. The CDR3 length is 17 residues. CDR1 is SGHVS and CDR2 is FQNEAQ in the germline V gene. V gave up 5 bases and J gave up 2 bases; unmatched junction bases: 13. The CDR3 region is CASSPTGSAGGPYEQYF. The CDR3 nucleotides read TGTGCCAGCAGCCCAACAGGGTCGGCGGGAGGGCCCTACGAGCAGTACTTC. The variable domain in full, with the rest retrieved from reference TRBV7-8 and TRBJ2-7, is GAGVSQSPRYKVAKRGQDVALRCDPISGHVSLFWYQQALGQGPEFLTYFQNEAQLDKSGLPSDRFFAERPEGSVSTLKIQRTQQEDSAVYLCASSPTGSAGGPYEQYFGPGTRLTVT.

J is TRBJ2-1 and V is TRBV28; 7 positions agree with TRBD2. The V segment lost 2 bases and the J segment 11 bases; nucleotides outside the gene matches: 15. The CDR3 spans 16 residues. Germline V gene data show CDR1 as MDHEN and CDR2 as SYDVKM. Written as DNA, the CDR3 is TGTGCCAGCAGTTTAGATTCGGGGAGGGATACAATGAAGCAGTTCTTC. Translating gives CASSLDSGRDTMKQFF.

To note about this clone: Other DNA sequences in this specimen translate into the identical CDR3. The chain has TRBV19 and TRBJ2-7, with 7 positions matching TRBD1. This CDR3 spans 13 amino acids. The V and J ends lost 4 bases and 2 bases, in that order; junction bases with no gene match: 2. CDR1 and CDR2 from the germline V gene are LNHDA and SQIVND (reference sequence). The CDR3 nucleotides are TGTGCCAGTAGTAGACAGGGAGCCTACGAGCAGTACTTC. Translation gives CASSRQGAYEQYF.

The chain has TRBV18 and TRBJ2-7; tentative D call: TRBD1 (7 bases). From germline, CDR1 is KGHSH and CDR2 LQKENI. V lost 4 bases to trimming and J lost 2 bases, with 15 bases between them. The CDR3 consists of 15 residues. CDR3 DNA: TGTGCCAGCTCACGACTGGAGGGGGCCACCTACGAGCAGTACTTC. Translation: CASSRLEGATYEQYF.

This chain links TRBV30 with TRBJ1-3, with 7 bases lining up with TRBD1. Losses at the gene ends were 0 bases for V and 9 bases for J; bases not matched to a gene: 17. There are 17 residues in the CDR3. Looked up from germline, CDR1 is GTSNPN and CDR2 is SVGIG (reference sequence). In DNA form, the CDR3 reads TGTGCCTGGAGTGTACTAAGTCTGAGACAGGGTGGATCCACCATATATTTT. It specifies CAWSVLSLRQGGSTIYF.

The chain recombines TRBV28 with TRBJ2-1; D may be TRBD2 (7 bases). The germline gives CDR1 MDHEN, CDR2 SYDVKM. This CDR3 has 13 amino acids. V was pared by 11 bases and J by 5 bases, with 16 bases between. The CDR3 sequence: CAAGEGWNNEQFF. CDR3 in DNA: TGTGCCGCAGGGGAGGGTTGGAACAATGAGCAGTTCTTC.